One sample yielded the 28 T cell receptor beta chains listed below, sequenced in a study of T cell responses to AZD1222 COVID-19 vaccine. Clones were sequenced by immunoSEQ multiplex PCR, and TCRdb holds only the in-frame ones, with some missing. The sample carries under 150,000 clones, nearly 90% recorded once. The sequenced sample was peripheral blood, obtained 28 days after the second AZD1222 dose. The receptor source for this set is an adult who received the AZD1222 COVID-19 vaccine.

The chain joins TRBV30 to TRBJ1-2; D is uncertain. Trimming cost V 3 bases and J 4 bases, with 6 bases left between them. Germline CDR1 GTSNPN, CDR2 SVGIG (reference sequence). The CDR3 spans 11 residues. CDR3 in amino acids: CAWSLFYGYTF. Here the CDR3 DNA reads TGTGCCTGGAGCCTATTCTATGGCTACACCTTC.

The CDR3 DNA follows: TGTGCCAGCAAAAGGGATTCTAGCACAGATACGCAGTATTTT. Encoded protein: CASKRDSSTDTQYF. The chain has TRBV6-5 and TRBJ2-3; no definite D call. The CDR3 is made up of 14 amino acids. CDR1 and CDR2 (germline): MNHEY, SVGAGI. V was shortened by 7 bases and J by 0 bases, with 11 bases between the two germline ends.

This chain joins TRBV3-1 (or the pseudogene TRBV3-2) and TRBJ1-2; 9 bases fit TRBD1. The V gene end was trimmed by 4 bases and the J gene end by 1 base; junction bases not matched to a gene: 7. The CDR3 contains 16 residues. The V gene's germline CDR1 is LGHDT and CDR2 YNNKEL (reference sequence). The CDR3 reads CASSPSQGQGNYGYTF. For the CDR3, the DNA is TGTGCCAGCAGCCCCAGCCAGGGACAGGGTAACTATGGCTACACCTTC.

The chain combines TRBV19 with TRBJ1-5; no definite D call. The CDR3 spans 13 residues. V lost 6 bases, J lost 3 bases, and 9 bases lay in between. Germline V CDR1 and CDR2: LNHDA, SQIVND (reference sequence). Here the CDR3 DNA reads TGTGCCAGTAGGCGTCAGACCAATCAGCCCCAGCATTTT. Its translation is CASRRQTNQPQHF.

The rearrangement links TRBV24-1 to TRBJ2-1; TRBD2 matches at 14 bases. The V gene's germline CDR1 is KGHDR and CDR2 SFDVKD. With V trimmed by 6 bases and J by 7 bases, 10 bases remained unmatched. CDR3 length equals 17 residues. CDR3 in amino acids: CATSPATGLAGGNEQFF. CDR3 bases: TGTGCCACCAGTCCCGCAACAGGACTAGCGGGGGGTAATGAGCAGTTCTTC.

The CDR3 nucleotides are TGCGCCAGCAGCCGAACCGGGCTAGTAGATGGGGTAAATTCACCCCTCCACTTT. Translation gives CASSRTGLVDGVNSPLHF. The gene calls are TRBV5-1 and TRBJ1-6, with unresolved D. CDR3 length: 18 residues. CDR1 and CDR2 (germline): SGHRS, YFSETQ. V lost 4 bases and J lost 7, with 24 bases in between.

The rearrangement links TRBV7-9 to TRBJ2-1; no clear D. Germline assignment: CDR1 SEHNR and CDR2 FQNEAQ (reference sequence). There are 16 residues in the CDR3. Trimming took 5 bases from V and 2 from J, leaving 16 bases between them. The CDR3 region is CASSPLGNYAYNEQFF. The CDR3 coding sequence is TGTGCCAGCAGCCCCCTGGGCAACTACGCCTACAATGAGCAGTTCTTC.

The rearrangement uses TRBV28 and TRBJ1-2; D ambiguous. This CDR3 region has 15 residues. Deletions cut 7 bases from V and 5 bases from J, with 20 bases between. Germline values: CDR1 MDHEN, CDR2 SYDVKM. CDR3 amino acids: CASTQTGPGRYGYTF. CDR3 in DNA: TGTGCCAGCACACAGACCGGGCCGGGGAGGTATGGCTACACCTTC.

This chain links TRBV5-1 with TRBJ2-3; 10 nucleotides line up with TRBD1. In germline, CDR1 is SGHRS, CDR2 YFSETQ. With V trimmed by 0 bases and J by 0 bases, 1 base remained unmatched. The CDR3 covers 16 residues. The CDR3 DNA reads TGCGCCAGCAGCTTGGGGACAGGGGGGAGCACAGATACGCAGTATTTT. Its translation: CASSLGTGGSTDTQYF.

The rearrangement links TRBV5-8 to TRBJ1-2; a weak D match, TRBD1 (6 bases). The CDR3 runs to 14 residues. V lost 6 bases, J lost 8 bases, and 20 bases lay in between. Germline values: CDR1 SGHTS, CDR2 YDEGEE. The CDR3 spells CASTLQGSIGGYTF. For the CDR3, the DNA is TGTGCCAGCACCTTACAGGGTTCTATCGGGGGCTACACCTTC.

The gene calls are TRBV19 and TRBJ1-5; TRBD1 aligns across 7 bases. Germline assignment: CDR1 LNHDA and CDR2 SQIVND (reference sequence). The CDR3 is 13 amino acids. The J segment lost 7 bases and the V segment lost 7 bases, leaving 7 bases of the junction unmatched. This CDR3 is CASTLTGWQPQHF. The CDR3 DNA follows: TGTGCCAGTACCTTGACAGGGTGGCAGCCCCAGCATTTT.

The chain's CDR3 is CASSEIQGALTETQYF. The DNA of the CDR3 is TGTGCCAGCAGCGAGATTCAGGGGGCTTTAACTGAGACCCAGTACTTC. V is TRBV5-5 and J is TRBJ2-5; 8 bases map to TRBD1. CDR1 and CDR2 (germline): SGHKS, YYEKEE (reference sequence). The CDR3 spans 16 residues. V trimming: 4 bases; J trimming: 5 bases; junction bases outside the gene matches: 13.

The chain carries TRBV11-3 and TRBJ1-1, with D perhaps matching TRBD1 (6 bases). The CDR3 sequence is 15 residues long. The germline gives CDR1 SGHNT, CDR2 YENEEA. Trimming removed 2 bases from V and 1 base from J, with 11 bases in between. CDR3 nucleotide sequence: TGTGCCAGCAGCTTACTAGGGGGGAGGAACACTGAAGCTTTCTTT. Protein sequence: CASSLLGGRNTEAFF.

This chain joins TRBV11-3 and TRBJ2-4; D ambiguous. Trimming left V 1 base short and J 6 bases short, with 10 bases between. From germline, CDR1 is SGHNT and CDR2 YENEEA. This CDR3 is built from 14 residues. The CDR3 region has the DNA TGTGCCAGCAGCTTAGGTCTCGGCGGAAACATTCAGTACTTC. It encodes CASSLGLGGNIQYF.

This clone was observed a single time. The chain employs TRBV5-1 and TRBJ2-7; TRBD1 might be the D (5 bases). V was trimmed by 4 bases and J by 2 bases, leaving 13 bases between them. The germline V gene has CDR1 SGHRS and CDR2 YFSETQ. The CDR3 runs 14 residues. DNA of the CDR3: TGCGCCAGCAGCGCCGAAGACAGAACCTACGAGCAGTACTTC. Translation: CASSAEDRTYEQYF.

This chain joins TRBV7-3 and TRBJ2-1, with 10 positions matching TRBD2. V lost 5 bases to trimming and J lost 2 bases; unmatched junction nucleotides: 3. The CDR3 is made up of 15 amino acids. CDR1 SGHTA and CDR2 FQGTGA come from the germline V gene. The CDR3 is CASSLSGGPYNEQFF. CDR3 in DNA: TGTGCCAGCAGCCTTAGCGGGGGGCCCTACAATGAGCAGTTCTTC.

This rearrangement joins TRBV7-2 to TRBJ2-1, with 9 bases lining up with TRBD1. CDR1 and CDR2 (germline): SGHTA, FQGNSA. CDR3 size: 17 residues. J gave up 5 bases and V 0 bases, and 8 bases lay outside the gene matches. CDR3 sequence (DNA): TGTGCCAGCAGCTTAGCCCTTACCGGGACAGGGAACAATGAGCAGTTCTTC. This sequence encodes CASSLALTGTGNNEQFF. Supplemented by reference TRBV7-2 and TRBJ2-1, the full variable domain reads GAGVSQSPSNKVTEKGKDVELRCDPISGHTALYWYRQSLGQGLEFLIYFQGNSAPDKSGLPSDRFSAERTGGSVSTLTIQRTQQEDSAVYLCASSLALTGTGNNEQFFGPGTRLTVL.

The chain links TRBV28 to TRBJ1-2; no clear D gene. Germline CDR1 and CDR2: MDHEN and SYDVKM. CDR3 size: 14 residues. V lost 1 base, J lost 9 bases, and 15 bases lay in between. DNA for the CDR3: TGTGCCAGCAGTTTATATAGCGCCGGGGATAGCTACACCTTC. Residues: CASSLYSAGDSYTF.

This clone has a single count. The chain employs TRBV7-9 and TRBJ1-5; 7 bases are a match to TRBD1. CDR1 is SEHNR and CDR2 is FQNEAQ in the germline V gene (reference sequence). The CDR3 consists of 17 residues. V lost 0 bases, J lost 5 bases, and 10 bases stayed unmatched. The CDR3 here is CASSLARDRDLYQPQHF. DNA for the CDR3: TGTGCCAGCAGCTTAGCTAGAGACAGGGATTTGTATCAGCCCCAGCATTTT.

V is TRBV5-1 and J is TRBJ1-6; perhaps TRBD1 as D (5 bases). The CDR3 consists of 15 residues. V gave up 4 bases and J gave up 6 bases, with 14 bases separating them. Germline V gives CDR1 SGHRS, CDR2 YFSETQ. Written as DNA, the CDR3 is TGCGCCAGCAGCCGGGGCGCGGAATTTAATTCACCCCTCCACTTT. Amino acids: CASSRGAEFNSPLHF.

The rearrangement links TRBV5-4 to TRBJ1-1; TRBD1 is a possible D gene (6 bases). The V gene lost 4 bases and the J gene lost 3 bases, with 16 bases spanning the gap. This CDR3 spans 15 amino acids. Germline CDR1 reads SGHNT; CDR2 reads YYREEE (reference sequence). CDR3 residues: CASSSPGVEDTEAFF. CDR3 DNA sequence: TGTGCCAGCAGCAGTCCAGGGGTCGAGGACACTGAAGCTTTCTTT. The whole variable domain, remainder taken from reference TRBV5-4 and TRBJ1-1, is ETGVTQSPTHLIKTRGQQVTLRCSSQSGHNTVSWYQQALGQGPQFIFQYYREEENGRGNFPPRFSGLQFPNYSSELNVNALELDDSALYLCASSSPGVEDTEAFFGQGTRLTVV.

The genes are TRBV10-3 and TRBJ1-2; 9 bases align to TRBD1. This CDR3 is built from 13 residues. Germline CDR1 reads ENHRY; CDR2 reads SYGVKD. The V gene end was trimmed by 4 bases and the J gene end by 6 bases; junction bases not matched to a gene: 3. This chain's CDR3 is CAISGDRVDGYTF. The CDR3 bases are TGTGCCATCAGTGGGGACAGGGTAGATGGCTACACCTTC.

This chain links TRBV2 with TRBJ1-6; D not certain. CDR3 length: 15 amino acids. V was pared by 4 bases and J by 12 bases, with 19 bases between. CDR1 is SNHLY, CDR2 FYNNEI, per germline. CDR3 DNA sequence: TGTGCCAGCAGTGCTATGGACGGTTTGTACGGACCCCTCCACTTT. Protein sequence: CASSAMDGLYGPLHF.

The chain has TRBV20-1 and TRBJ1-4; possibly TRBD1 for D (5 bases). V lost 7 bases and J lost 8, with 11 bases in between. The CDR3 contains 11 residues. The germline V gene encodes CDR1 DFQATT and CDR2 SNEGSKA (reference sequence). As DNA, the CDR3 is TGCAGTGTCAAGGGGTACGAAAAACTGTTTTTT. The encoded protein is CSVKGYEKLFF.

The count of this clone is one. The chain recombines TRBV11-3 with TRBJ2-2, with unresolved D. V was cut by 5 bases and J by 3 bases, with 7 bases left in between. This CDR3 has 13 amino acids. Germline V gene lookup returns CDR1 SGHNT and CDR2 YENEEA. Written as DNA, the CDR3 is TGTGCCAGCAGCCTCCAGGACACCGGGGAGCTGTTTTTT. Translated: CASSLQDTGELFF.

The gene calls are TRBV7-3 and TRBJ2-7; TRBD1 matches 8 bases. V trimming: 1 base; J trimming: 1 base; junction bases outside the gene matches: 12. The CDR3 has 18 amino acids. Germline V gene data show CDR1 as SGHTA and CDR2 as FQGTGA. This chain's CDR3 is CASSLKWQGAAPSYEQYF. In DNA form, the CDR3 reads TGTGCCAGCAGCTTAAAGTGGCAGGGGGCGGCCCCATCCTACGAGCAGTACTTC. Complete variable domain (other parts from reference TRBV7-3 and TRBJ2-7): GAGVSQTPSNKVTEKGKYVELRCDPISGHTALYWYRQSLGQGPEFLIYFQGTGAADDSGLPNDRFFAVRPEGSVSTLKIQRTERGDSAVYLCASSLKWQGAAPSYEQYFGPGTRLTVT.

In DNA form, the CDR3 reads TGTGCCAGCAGCTTGAGGACTGGAAACACCATATATTTT. This sequence encodes CASSLRTGNTIYF. This chain uses TRBV11-2 with TRBJ1-3, with unresolved D. The CDR3 sequence is 13 residues long. Germline lookup yields CDR1 SGHAT and CDR2 FQNNGV. Trimming removed 3 bases at V and 2 bases at J, with 5 bases between.

V is TRBV5-4 and J is TRBJ1-2; perhaps TRBD1 as D (6 bases). This CDR3 region has 14 residues. CDR1 and CDR2 (germline): SGHNT, YYREEE (reference sequence). Trimming took off 5 bases at V and 4 bases at J, with 15 bases between the two ends. CDR3 sequence: CASRSGTNAYGYTF. The CDR3 nucleotides read TGTGCCAGCAGATCCGGGACAAACGCCTATGGCTACACCTTC.